Following are 3 T cell receptor beta chains from one sample sequenced in a study of T cell responses to AZD1222 COVID-19 vaccine. This table comes from immunoSEQ multiplex PCR, and its TCRdb copy is limited to in-frame clones, with some not included. The table lists approximately 180,000 clones, roughly nine tenths of them singletons, with around 3.6% in the top ten. This material consisted of peripheral blood, taken 28 days after the second dose of the MenACWY control vaccine. These receptors all come from an adult who received the MenACWY meningococcal vaccine as a control.

V is TRBV11-2 and J is TRBJ1-5; D unresolved. With 0 bases removed from V and 6 bases from J, the gap between germline ends came to 12 bases. Germline V lookup: CDR1 SGHAT, CDR2 FQNNGV. The CDR3 sequence is 15 residues long. The CDR3 here is CASSLDTSGLQPQHF. The CDR3 nucleotides read TGTGCCAGCAGCTTAGACACGTCAGGTCTTCAGCCCCAGCATTTT.

This clone was seen more than once but under ten times. This chain joins TRBV28 and TRBJ1-2; 7 bases map to TRBD1. CDR1 and CDR2 from the germline V gene are MDHEN and SYDVKM. The CDR3 contains 15 residues. V shed 4 bases and J 6 bases; nucleotides not matched to a gene: 11. In DNA, the CDR3 is TGTGCCAGCAGTTCTCCGACAGGGTCCTCCCATGGCTACACCTTC. Translating it yields CASSSPTGSSHGYTF.

The chain has TRBV7-2 and TRBJ2-3; TRBD2 might be the D (6 bases). Trimming removed 5 bases from V and 5 bases from J, with 14 bases in between. The CDR3 spans 14 residues. Germline assignment: CDR1 SGHTA and CDR2 FQGNSA. Here the CDR3 DNA reads TGTGCCAGCAGCCGGAGCGGGTTGAGAGATACGCAGTATTTT. The encoded protein is CASSRSGLRDTQYF.